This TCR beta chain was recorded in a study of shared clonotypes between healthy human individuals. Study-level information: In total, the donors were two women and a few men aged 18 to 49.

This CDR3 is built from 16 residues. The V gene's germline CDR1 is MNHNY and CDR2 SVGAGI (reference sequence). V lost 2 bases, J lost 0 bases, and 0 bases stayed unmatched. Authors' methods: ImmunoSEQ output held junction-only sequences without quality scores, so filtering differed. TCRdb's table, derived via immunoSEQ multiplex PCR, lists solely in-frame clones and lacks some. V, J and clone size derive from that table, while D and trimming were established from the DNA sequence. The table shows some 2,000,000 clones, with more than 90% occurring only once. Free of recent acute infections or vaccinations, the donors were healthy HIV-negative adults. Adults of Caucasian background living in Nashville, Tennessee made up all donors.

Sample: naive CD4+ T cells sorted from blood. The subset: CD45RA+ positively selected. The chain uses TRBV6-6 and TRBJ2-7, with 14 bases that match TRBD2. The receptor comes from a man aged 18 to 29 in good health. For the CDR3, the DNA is TGTGCCAGCAGTTACGGACTAGCGGGAGGCTCCTACGAGCAGTACTTC. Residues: CASSYGLAGGSYEQYF.